The 17 T cell receptor beta chains below were found in one sample sequenced in a study of T cell responses to AZD1222 COVID-19 vaccine. Measured with immunoSEQ multiplex PCR; TCRdb has only the in-frame clones, and not every one. The table includes 120,000 or so clones, 80% to 90% detected once. The material was peripheral blood, obtained on day 0 of AZD1222 vaccination. The receptor source for this set is an adult in good health.

The chain is built from TRBV24-1 and TRBJ2-7, with a tentative D call TRBD2 (5 bases). Germline V gives CDR1 KGHDR, CDR2 SFDVKD. V was cut by 6 bases and J by 4 bases, with 6 bases left in between. This CDR3 spans 11 amino acids. For the CDR3, the DNA is TGTGCCACCAGTTCGGGGTACGAGCAGTACTTC. This gives the protein CATSSGYEQYF.

The chain has TRBV6-2 or TRBV6-3 and TRBJ2-7, with D perhaps assigned TRBD1 or TRBD2 (5 bases each). V lost 4 bases and J 3 bases, leaving 16 bases between the germline ends. Germline V gene sequence: CDR1 MNHEY, CDR2 SVGEGT. There are 15 residues in the CDR3. CDR3 residues: CASSSAGTGIYEQYF. DNA for the CDR3: TGTGCCAGCAGTTCTGCCGGGACCGGGATCTACGAGCAGTACTTC.

The chain recombines TRBV11-3 with TRBJ1-1; D is undetermined. In germline, CDR1 is SGHNT, CDR2 YENEEA. V gave up 7 bases and J gave up 6 bases, with 15 bases separating them. The CDR3 consists of 13 residues. In DNA form, the CDR3 reads TGTGCCAGCACCTCACTACGGGAGCCTGAAGCTTTCTTT. Its translation: CASTSLREPEAFF.

This rearrangement joins TRBV4-3 to TRBJ2-7, with 11 nucleotides matching TRBD1. Trimming at V came to 3 bases and at J to 1 base, leaving 11 bases not matched to a gene. CDR1 is LGHNA, CDR2 YSLEER, per germline. The CDR3 length is 18 residues. The chain's CDR3 is CASSQGRTGGTASYEQYF. DNA of the CDR3: TGCGCCAGCAGCCAGGGGAGGACAGGGGGCACGGCTTCCTACGAGCAGTACTTC.

The J gene is TRBJ1-3, the V gene TRBV5-4; D is unresolved. This CDR3 contains 14 residues. V lost 5 bases and J lost 4, with 13 bases in between. Germline lookup yields CDR1 SGHNT and CDR2 YYREEE (reference sequence). The CDR3 sequence: CASRKSLAGNTIYF. The DNA of the CDR3 is TGTGCCAGCAGAAAGAGCCTTGCGGGAAACACCATATATTTT.

This clone was recorded many times. The rearrangement uses TRBV4-1 and TRBJ1-5; D unresolved. V was shortened by 1 base and J by 2 bases, with 15 bases between the two germline ends. This CDR3 is 17 amino acids long. Germline CDR1 is MGHRA and CDR2 is YSYEKL. CDR3 DNA sequence: TGCGCCAGCAGCCAAGTTAATTTAGGGATGGGCAATCAGCCCCAGCATTTT. Amino acids: CASSQVNLGMGNQPQHF.

The J gene is TRBJ2-7, the V gene TRBV4-1, with TRBD2 matching 7 bases. CDR1 and CDR2 (germline): MGHRA, YSYEKL. The CDR3 has 16 residues. The junction had 11 bases not matched to a gene; V was cut back by 2 bases and J by 4 bases. CDR3 sequence reads: CASSQRDLGGVYEQYF. The DNA for the CDR3 is TGCGCCAGCAGCCAACGAGACTTGGGAGGGGTGTACGAGCAGTACTTC.

This chain uses TRBV12-3 or TRBV12-4 with TRBJ2-7, with no clear D. The CDR3 sequence is 11 residues long. V lost 6 bases, J lost 5 bases, and 8 bases lay in between. The CDR3 nucleotides are TGTGCCAGCAGCTCCTTGCACGAGCAGTACTTC. This sequence encodes CASSSLHEQYF.

The V and J genes are TRBV18 and TRBJ2-7; D is possibly TRBD1 (6 bases). Germline V gene data show CDR1 as KGHSH and CDR2 as LQKENI. The CDR3 covers 15 residues. Trimming shortened V by 5 bases and J by 5 bases, and 19 bases separated the two germline ends. CDR3 loop: CASSETQGILDEQYF. The CDR3 DNA is TGTGCCAGCTCAGAGACTCAGGGGATATTGGACGAGCAGTACTTC. Full variable domain (outside the CDR3, taken from reference TRBV18 and TRBJ2-7): NAGVMQNPRHLVRRRGQEARLRCSPMKGHSHVYWYRQLPEEGLKFMVYLQKENIIDESGMPKERFSAEFPKEGPSILRIQQVVRGDSAAYFCASSETQGILDEQYFGPGTRLTVT.

The chain carries TRBV6-5 and TRBJ1-4, with D tentatively TRBD1 (6 bases). Trimming left V 6 bases short and J 8 bases short, with 10 bases between. Germline loops: CDR1 MNHEY, CDR2 SVGAGI. This CDR3 spans 12 amino acids. CDR3 region: CASSLDREKLFF. CDR3 in DNA: TGTGCCAGCAGCCTAGACAGGGAAAAACTGTTTTTT.

The rearrangement links TRBV7-9 to TRBJ1-2; 7 bases match TRBD1. Germline loops: CDR1 SEHNR, CDR2 FQNEAQ (reference sequence). The CDR3 has 15 amino acids. J gave up 5 bases and V 2 bases, and 8 bases lay outside the gene matches. As DNA, the CDR3 is TGTGCCAGCAGCTTACTTGGACAGGATGAGTATGGCTACACCTTC. Translated: CASSLLGQDEYGYTF.

CDR3 protein: CASSYSRQGAGYTF. The CDR3 nucleotides are TGTGCCAGCAGTTACTCGAGACAGGGAGCGGGCTACACCTTC. This chain uses TRBV6-5 with TRBJ1-2, with 7 bases fitting TRBD1. CDR1 and CDR2 (germline): MNHEY, SVGAGI. Unmatched junction bases numbered 6, after V lost 0 bases and J lost 8 bases. The CDR3 runs to 14 residues.

The chain couples TRBV15 to TRBJ1-1, with D unresolved. With 0 bases removed from V and 4 bases from J, the gap between germline ends came to 9 bases. Germline CDR1 is LNHNV and CDR2 is YYDKDF (reference sequence). The CDR3 sequence is 14 residues long. DNA for the CDR3: TGTGCCACCAGCAGAGATTTCTTGGGCACTGAAGCTTTCTTT. Translated, it gives CATSRDFLGTEAFF.

The chain has TRBV7-9 and TRBJ1-1; 11 nucleotides match TRBD1. The J segment lost 2 bases and the V segment lost 4 bases, leaving 12 bases of the junction unmatched. The CDR3 is 18 residues long. Germline CDR1 reads SEHNR; CDR2 reads FQNEAQ (reference sequence). DNA for the CDR3: TGTGCCAGCAGCTCAACCCTGGACAGGGGGCACGGTAACACTGAAGCTTTCTTT. Its protein is CASSSTLDRGHGNTEAFF.

The genes are TRBV7-2 and TRBJ2-1; 7 bases map to TRBD2. J gave up 0 bases and V 2 bases, and 10 bases lay outside the gene matches. CDR1 SGHTA and CDR2 FQGNSA come from the germline V gene. This CDR3 comprises 18 residues. The CDR3 protein is CASSLYYWGGSSYNEQFF. DNA for the CDR3: TGTGCCAGCAGCTTATATTATTGGGGGGGGAGCTCCTACAATGAGCAGTTCTTC.

The rearrangement joins TRBV4-1 to TRBJ1-5; D gene unclear. Germline-derived CDR1 and CDR2 are MGHRA and YSYEKL. The V end lost 1 base, the J end lost 1 base, and 11 bases lay between the germline ends. The CDR3 is 16 residues long. CDR3 amino acids: CASSQGAVWSNQPQHF. The CDR3 DNA is TGCGCCAGCAGCCAAGGAGCGGTGTGGAGCAATCAGCCCCAGCATTTT.

This clone has just one count. The chain carries TRBV4-1 and TRBJ1-2; 8 nucleotides agree with TRBD1. After removal of 2 bases from V and 7 bases from J, the junction contained 9 bases not matched to a gene. CDR3 length: 15 amino acids. The germline V gene has CDR1 MGHRA and CDR2 YSYEKL. The CDR3 region has the DNA TGCGCCAGCAGCCAAACCCGCAGGGGGCTGGGTGGCTACACCTTC. Translated, it gives CASSQTRRGLGGYTF.